This T cell receptor (beta chain) was captured in a study of shared clonotypes between healthy human individuals. Study summary: The study enrolled a couple of women and three men aged 18 to 49.

The junction had 3 bases not matched to a gene; V was cut back by 10 bases and J by 4 bases. This CDR3 region has 12 residues. The V gene's germline CDR1 is MNHNY and CDR2 SVGAGI (reference sequence). There were no recent acute infections or vaccinations among the donors, who were healthy HIV-negative adults. Each unsorted sample relied on roughly 90 million PBMCs as its source of genomic DNA. This clone was seen repeatedly, ten times or more. Researchers sequenced unsorted PBMC DNA using ten immunoSEQ deep assay plates. Generated by immunoSEQ multiplex PCR, the TCRdb table keeps only in-frame clones and is missing some. The table lists fewer than 600,000 clones, 70% to 80% of them singletons.

The sequenced sample consisted of PBMCs. The rearrangement links TRBV6-6 to TRBJ1-3; TRBD1 agrees at 8 bases. The source of this sequence is a woman aged 40 to 50 in good health. Some clones in this sample may be carry-over from other donors' samples. The CDR3 DNA sequence: TGTGCCACGGCAGGGGGCGGAAACACCATATATTTT. Its translation is CATAGGGNTIYF.